This T cell receptor beta chain derives from a study of CD8 T cells in Susac syndrome. The multiple sclerosis controls, all treatment-naive patients, had relapsing-remitting disease that was stable or active. TEMRA cells were FACS-enriched, and CD8+ and CD4+ T cells were isolated negatively. Study observations and caveats: It was acknowledged in the study that the number of individuals who were included in its TCR sequencing and HLA analysis was relatively small.

Random hexamers were used to reverse transcribe roughly 0.45 to 1 ug of RNA. Multiplex immunoSEQ PCR targeted 54 Vbeta and 13 Jbeta TCR beta segments. TCRdb ran MiXCR on the immunoSEQ multiplex PCR reads and lists one entry per CDR3 protein. Of more than 250,000 distinct CDR3 sequences in the sample, roughly nine tenths were seen once. Points on this clonotype: The target antigen is unknown.

Germline CDR1 reads SGHRS; CDR2 reads YFSETQ. The V and J ends lost 4 bases and 7 bases, in that order; junction bases with no gene match: 3. The CDR3 loop spans 14 amino acids. Sequencing was performed on CD4+ T cells from PBMCs. The chain has TRBV5-1 and TRBJ1-4; 11 bases are shared with TRBD1. The origin of this receptor is a human donor with multiple sclerosis. The CDR3 loop is CASSRTGGPEKLFF. CDR3 bases: TGCGCCAGCAGCAGGACAGGGGGCCCTGAAAAACTGTTTTTT.